This T cell receptor beta chain was sequenced during a study of Graves' ophthalmopathy and Graves' hyperthyroidism. V was pared by 0 bases and J by 5 bases, with 19 bases between. This CDR3 has 17 residues. Looked up from germline, CDR1 is MNHEY and CDR2 is SVGAGI. CDR3 regions of TCR beta were amplified from RNA transcripts. Amplification began with first-round RT-PCR using HTBI primers, then second-round multiplex PCR was performed. TCRdb redid the calling of the multiplex PCR reads with MiXCR, one entry per CDR3 protein. The data contain under 350,000 distinct CDR3 sequences, under 20% of them singletons. Presentation of ophthalmopathy in the donors involved moderate-to-severe activity, CAS ≥3, NOSPECS ≥4 and a duration under 3 months. General observations from the study: Ophthalmopathy progression prediction by the model yielded a sensitivity of 55% to 71% and a specificity of approximately 72%.

This clonotype was found many times. What it recognizes is unknown. This clonotype was sampled from an adult man with Graves' ophthalmopathy. The V and J genes are TRBV6-5 and TRBJ1-1; D is uncertain. Sample: peripheral blood. The CDR3 DNA reads TGTGCCAGCAGTTACTCGAAAATTAGCCCCCGGGGAACTGAAGCTTTCTTT. Translating it yields CASSYSKISPRGTEAFF.